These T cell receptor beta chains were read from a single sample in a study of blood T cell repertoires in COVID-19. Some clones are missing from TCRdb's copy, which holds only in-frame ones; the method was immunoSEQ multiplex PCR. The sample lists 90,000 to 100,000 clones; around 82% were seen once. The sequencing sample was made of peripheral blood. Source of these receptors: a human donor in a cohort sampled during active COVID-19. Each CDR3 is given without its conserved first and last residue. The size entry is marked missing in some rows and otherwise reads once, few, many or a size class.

ASSQAKIWPGGELF TRBJ2-2 - TRBV3-1/TRBV3-2
ASSSGQGFTEAF TRBJ1-1 - TRBV6-5
ASSLRETGEKLF TRBJ1-4 - TRBV19
ASSYTWEQY TRBJ2-7 - TRBV6-2/TRBV6-3
ASSPQTGGDGYT TRBJ1-2 once TRBV18
ASRGGLSSYEQY TRBJ2-7 - TRBV25-1
ASTDTEVQQF TRBJ2-1 - TRBV7-9
AWRGGSSGANVLT TRBJ2-6 - TRBV30
ASSLAGQVIYNEQF TRBJ2-1 - TRBV5-1
SVEDRQGARTDTQY TRBJ2-3 - TRBV29-1
ASSLGGGGNYGYT TRBJ1-2 - TRBV6-5
ASSFGLAGGGYGANVLT TRBJ2-6 - TRBV6-2/TRBV6-3
ATSTPGQGDHEQY TRBJ2-7 - TRBV15
ASSALTSGGARKQY TRBJ2-3 - TRBV7-3
ASSYEAAYGYT TRBJ1-2 - TRBV6-2/TRBV6-3
ASSVVGTGVSPLH TRBJ1-6 - TRBV9
ASSPRTRFVTDTQY TRBJ2-3 once TRBV7-9
ASSQDWGTGGLQPQH TRBJ1-5 - TRBV4-3
ASSEFGGRDEF TRBJ2-1 - TRBV25-1
ASSPRVAGGTDTQY TRBJ2-3 - TRBV18
ASSPRDTRGETQY TRBJ2-5 - TRBV27
ASSWGTGANQPQH TRBJ1-5 - TRBV5-6